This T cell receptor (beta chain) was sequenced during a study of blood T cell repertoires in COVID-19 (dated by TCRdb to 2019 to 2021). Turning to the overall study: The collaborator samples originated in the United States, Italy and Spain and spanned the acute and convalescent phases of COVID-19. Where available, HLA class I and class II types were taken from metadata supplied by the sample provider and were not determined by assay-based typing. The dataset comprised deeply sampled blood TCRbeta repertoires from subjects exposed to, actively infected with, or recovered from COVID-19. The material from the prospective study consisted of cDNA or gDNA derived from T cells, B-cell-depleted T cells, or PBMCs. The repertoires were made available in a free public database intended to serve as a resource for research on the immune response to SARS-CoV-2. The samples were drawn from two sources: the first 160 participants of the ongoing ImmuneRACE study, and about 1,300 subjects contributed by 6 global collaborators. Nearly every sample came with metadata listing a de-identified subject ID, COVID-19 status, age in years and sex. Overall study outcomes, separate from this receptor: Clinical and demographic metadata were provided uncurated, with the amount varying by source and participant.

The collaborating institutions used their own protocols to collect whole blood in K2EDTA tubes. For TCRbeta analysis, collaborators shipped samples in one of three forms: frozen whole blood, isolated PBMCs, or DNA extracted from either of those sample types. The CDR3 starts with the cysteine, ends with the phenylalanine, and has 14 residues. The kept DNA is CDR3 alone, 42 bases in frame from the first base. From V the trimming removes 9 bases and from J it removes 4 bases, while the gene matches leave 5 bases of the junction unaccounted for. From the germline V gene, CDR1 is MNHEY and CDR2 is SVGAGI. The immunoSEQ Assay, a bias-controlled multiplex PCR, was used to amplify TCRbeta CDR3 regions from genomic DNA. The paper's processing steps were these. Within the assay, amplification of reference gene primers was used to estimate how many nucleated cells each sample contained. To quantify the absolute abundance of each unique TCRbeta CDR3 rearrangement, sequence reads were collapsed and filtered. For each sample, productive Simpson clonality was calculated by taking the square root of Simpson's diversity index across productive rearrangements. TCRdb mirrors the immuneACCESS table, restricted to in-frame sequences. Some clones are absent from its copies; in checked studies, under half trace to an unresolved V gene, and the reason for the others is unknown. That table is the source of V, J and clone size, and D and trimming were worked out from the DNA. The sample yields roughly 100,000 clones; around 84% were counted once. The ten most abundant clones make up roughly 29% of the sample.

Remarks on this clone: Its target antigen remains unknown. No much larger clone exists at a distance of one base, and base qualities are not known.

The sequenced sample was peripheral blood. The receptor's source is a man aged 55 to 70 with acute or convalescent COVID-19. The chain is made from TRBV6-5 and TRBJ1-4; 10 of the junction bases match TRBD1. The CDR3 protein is CASGQGGNNEKLFF. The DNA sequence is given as TGTGCCAGTGGACAGGGGGGAAATAATGAAAAACTGTTTTTT.